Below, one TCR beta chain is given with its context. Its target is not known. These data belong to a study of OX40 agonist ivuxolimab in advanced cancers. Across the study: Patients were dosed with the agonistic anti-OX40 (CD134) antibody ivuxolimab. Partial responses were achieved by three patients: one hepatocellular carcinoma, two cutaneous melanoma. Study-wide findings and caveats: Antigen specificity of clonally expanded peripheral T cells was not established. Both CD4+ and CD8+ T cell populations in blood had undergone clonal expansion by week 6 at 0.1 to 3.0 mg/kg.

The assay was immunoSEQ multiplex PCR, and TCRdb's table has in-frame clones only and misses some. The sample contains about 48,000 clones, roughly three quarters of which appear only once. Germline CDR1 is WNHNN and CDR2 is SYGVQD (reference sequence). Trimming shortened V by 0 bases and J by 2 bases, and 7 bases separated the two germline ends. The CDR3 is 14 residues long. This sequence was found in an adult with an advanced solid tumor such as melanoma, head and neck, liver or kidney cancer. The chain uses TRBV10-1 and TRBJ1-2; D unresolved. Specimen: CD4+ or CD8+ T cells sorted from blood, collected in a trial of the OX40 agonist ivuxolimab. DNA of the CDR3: TGCGCCAGCAGTGAGTCGGGCAGAAACTATGGCTACACCTTC. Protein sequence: CASSESGRNYGYTF.